Presented here are 2 T cell receptor beta chains from one specimen sequenced in a study of T cells in Graves' hyperthyroidism and ophthalmopathy. Regions amplified from RNA transcripts were the TCR beta CDR3 regions. The HTBI primer set served for first-round RT-PCR of the TCR CDR3. TCRdb redid the calling of the multiplex PCR reads with MiXCR, one entry per CDR3 protein. The sample has 350,000 or so distinct CDR3 sequences; 15% to 20% are singletons. The sequenced material came from blood. The origin of the receptors is a woman aged 40 to 50 with Graves' ophthalmopathy.

This clonotype was recorded at least ten times. The chain employs TRBV11-2 and TRBJ2-1; D possibly matches TRBD1 or TRBD2 (5 bases each). The CDR3 spans 14 residues. The V and J ends lost 5 bases and 2 bases respectively, with 10 bases between them. CDR1 and CDR2 (germline): SGHAT, FQNNGV. The CDR3 is CASSPGAAYNEQFF. CDR3 DNA sequence: TGTGCCAGCAGCCCCGGGGCAGCCTACAATGAGCAGTTCTTC.

This clonotype was counted at least ten times. The V and J genes are TRBV27 and TRBJ1-1; 8 bases map to TRBD1. The J segment lost 0 bases and the V segment lost 6 bases, leaving 9 bases of the junction unmatched. The CDR3 is 16 amino acids. The germline V gene encodes CDR1 MNHEY and CDR2 SMNVEV (reference sequence). The DNA of the CDR3 is TGTGCCAGCAGGCGTCTGACAGGGGCTATGAACACTGAAGCTTTCTTT. Protein product: CASRRLTGAMNTEAFF.